A single sample is the source of the 21 T cell receptor beta chains below, sequenced in a study of blood T cell repertoires in COVID-19. Only in-frame clones appear in the TCRdb table, and some are missing; sequencing was by immunoSEQ multiplex PCR. Of over 200,000 clones detected, roughly four fifths appear once; the ten largest clones hold around 4%. The sequenced material came from peripheral blood. These receptors were obtained from a man aged 50-60 years with active or convalescent COVID-19.

This rearrangement joins TRBV20-1 to TRBJ1-5, with D possibly matching TRBD1 (6 bases). The CDR3 sequence is 17 residues long. CDR1 is DFQATT and CDR2 is SNEGSKA in the germline V gene (reference sequence). Trimming shortened V by 3 bases and J by 5 bases, and 23 bases separated the two germline ends. The CDR3 DNA reads as TGCAGTGCTAGTTTGATCAGTCGGGGGGCGGGAGATCAGCCCCAGCATTTT. Translation: CSASLISRGAGDQPQHF.

V gene TRBV7-2 combines with J gene TRBJ2-7, with a tentative D call TRBD1 (6 bases). The V and J ends lost 4 bases and 0 bases respectively, with 10 bases between them. The CDR3 runs 14 residues. Germline assignment: CDR1 SGHTA and CDR2 FQGNSA. CDR3 DNA sequence: TGTGCCAGCAGCTCACTGACAGGCTCCTACGAGCAGTACTTC. Translating it yields CASSSLTGSYEQYF. Supplemented by reference TRBV7-2 and TRBJ2-7, the full variable domain reads GAGVSQSPSNKVTEKGKDVELRCDPISGHTALYWYRQSLGQGLEFLIYFQGNSAPDKSGLPSDRFSAERTGGSVSTLTIQRTQQEDSAVYLCASSSLTGSYEQYFGPGTRLTVT.

The table lists this clone with a count of one. This chain joins TRBV28 and TRBJ2-7; D possibly corresponds to TRBD1 (5 bases). Trimming took 3 bases from V and 4 from J, leaving 10 bases between them. This CDR3 has 13 residues. Germline CDR1 and CDR2: MDHEN and SYDVKM. CDR3 residues: CASSLGRQYEQYF. CDR3 nucleotides: TGTGCCAGCAGTTTGGGGCGGCAATACGAGCAGTACTTC.

This chain links TRBV6-5 with TRBJ2-3; possibly TRBD2 for D (5 bases). The germline V gene has CDR1 MNHEY and CDR2 SVGAGI. V shed 6 bases and J shed 2 bases, with 12 bases lying between them. This CDR3 is 14 amino acids long. CDR3 sequence (DNA): TGTGCCAGCAGGGCGGGCGGATTCACAGATACGCAGTATTTT. It specifies CASRAGGFTDTQYF.

The J gene is TRBJ2-1, the V gene TRBV27; TRBD2 is a possible D gene (6 bases). V lost 6 bases and J lost 0, with 9 bases in between. The CDR3 is 14 residues long. Germline lookup yields CDR1 MNHEY and CDR2 SMNVEV (reference sequence). CDR3 DNA: TGTGCCAGCAGCGGGGGAAGCTCCTACAATGAGCAGTTCTTC. This translates into CASSGGSSYNEQFF.

The V and J genes are TRBV2 and TRBJ1-4, with a tentative D call TRBD1 (5 bases). CDR1 and CDR2 (germline): SNHLY, FYNNEI. This CDR3 has 14 residues. V was clipped by 7 bases and J by 6 bases, with 15 bases between them. This CDR3 is CASKPGSSYEKLFF. Here the CDR3 DNA reads TGTGCCAGCAAACCAGGGTCTTCCTATGAAAAACTGTTTTTT.

The chain recombines TRBV19 with TRBJ1-4; D remains ambiguous. Deletions cut 10 bases from V and 4 bases from J, with 16 bases between. CDR1 and CDR2 (germline): LNHDA, SQIVND (reference sequence). The CDR3 has 14 amino acids. The CDR3 DNA is TGTGCCACCGTCGCGAGAGGAGGTAATGAAAAACTGTTTTTT. This translates into CATVARGGNEKLFF.

The chain has TRBV30 and TRBJ1-1; the D gene is possibly TRBD1 (5 bases). This CDR3 region has 11 residues. The V end was cut by 4 bases, the J end by 10 bases, with 13 bases between. The germline V gene encodes CDR1 GTSNPN and CDR2 SVGIG (reference sequence). The CDR3 region has the DNA TGTGCCTGGACCCTTGGGGGGGGAGCTTTCTTT. Encoded protein: CAWTLGGGAFF.

The V call is TRBV2, the J call TRBJ1-5, with D possibly being TRBD1 (5 bases). With 6 bases removed from V and 1 base from J, the gap between germline ends came to 10 bases. From germline, CDR1 is SNHLY and CDR2 FYNNEI. CDR3 length: 14 residues. The CDR3 bases are TGTGCCAGCAGGTGGGGGGGAAGCAATCAGCCCCAGCATTTT. Translated: CASRWGGSNQPQHF.

On this clone: The same CDR3 also results from other DNA sequences found in this sample. The gene calls are TRBV27 and TRBJ2-2; 9 bases agree with TRBD2. The germline gives CDR1 MNHEY, CDR2 SMNVEV (reference sequence). V dropped 6 bases and J dropped 4; count of bases not matched to a gene: 9. The CDR3 covers 16 residues. CDR3 amino acids: CASRRGAGGGTGELFF. The CDR3 nucleotides are TGTGCCAGCAGGAGGGGGGCGGGGGGGGGCACCGGGGAGCTGTTTTTT.

CDR3 coding DNA: TGCGCCAGCAGCTTGGTCGCAGCGGGCACAGATACGCAGTATTTT. The encoded protein is CASSLVAAGTDTQYF. The V call is TRBV5-1, the J call TRBJ2-3; a weak D match, TRBD2 (5 bases). The CDR3 is 15 amino acids. Germline CDR1 reads SGHRS; CDR2 reads YFSETQ. With 0 bases removed from V and 1 base from J, the gap between germline ends came to 9 bases.

The chain links TRBV19 to TRBJ1-2; 8 bases are a match to TRBD1. Germline CDR1 LNHDA, CDR2 SQIVND (reference sequence). The CDR3 is 14 amino acids. Losses at the gene ends were 5 bases for V and 7 bases for J; bases not matched to a gene: 9. Written as DNA, the CDR3 is TGTGCCAGTAGTCCCGGACAGGGTATAAGTGGCTACACCTTC. It translates to CASSPGQGISGYTF. Full variable domain (remainder filled in from reference TRBV19 and TRBJ1-2): DGGITQSPKYLFRKEGQNVTLSCEQNLNHDAMYWYRQDPGQGLRLIYYSQIVNDFQKGDIAEGYSVSREKKESFPLTVTSAQKNPTAFYLCASSPGQGISGYTFGSGTRLTVV.

The V call is TRBV5-6, the J call TRBJ1-1, with TRBD1 matching over 9 bases. Germline-derived CDR1 and CDR2 are SGHDT and YYEEEE. The CDR3 runs to 13 residues. Germline trimming cut 4 bases from V and 7 bases from J; bases unmatched to any gene: 5. The CDR3 nucleotides read TGTGCCAGCAGCCAAACAGGGGGCGGTGAAGCTTTCTTT. Its translation is CASSQTGGGEAFF.

The chain employs TRBV2 and TRBJ2-4; a weak D match, TRBD1 (5 bases). This CDR3 comprises 17 residues. Germline CDR1 SNHLY, CDR2 FYNNEI. V lost 0 bases and J lost 1, with 13 bases in between. The chain's CDR3 is CASSEAQNAGAKNIQYF. CDR3 sequence (DNA): TGTGCCAGCAGTGAAGCCCAGAACGCAGGGGCCAAAAACATTCAGTACTTC. The complete variable domain, with remaining parts taken from reference TRBV2 and TRBJ2-4, reads EPEVTQTPSHQVTQMGQEVILRCVPISNHLYFYWYRQILGQKVEFLVSFYNNEISEKSEIFDDQFSVERPDGSNFTLKIRSTKLEDSAMYFCASSEAQNAGAKNIQYFGAGTRLSVL.

The chain couples TRBV18 to TRBJ1-5; D unresolved. In germline, CDR1 is KGHSH, CDR2 LQKENI. This CDR3 spans 14 amino acids. Trimming pared 3 bases from V and 3 bases from J, leaving 9 bases between. The DNA for the CDR3 is TGTGCCAGCTCACCGGGCGGGAACAATCAGCCCCAGCATTTT. Protein product: CASSPGGNNQPQHF.

The rearrangement joins TRBV3-1 (or the pseudogene TRBV3-2) to TRBJ2-7, with 7 bases aligning to TRBD1. With 4 bases clipped from V and 4 bases from J, the junction kept 7 bases outside the gene matches. The CDR3 is 14 residues long. The germline gives CDR1 LGHDT, CDR2 YNNKEL (reference sequence). CDR3 protein: CASSPRDSNYEQYF. The CDR3 coding sequence is TGTGCCAGCAGCCCCCGGGACAGCAATTACGAGCAGTACTTC.

This clone was seen a few times. V gene TRBV23-1 combines with J gene TRBJ1-6, with 9 bases matching TRBD1. TRBV23-1 carries the ORF label, with uncertain function. CDR3 length: 15 residues. Trimming cost V 5 bases and J 9 bases; bases outside gene matches: 8. In DNA form, the CDR3 reads TGCGCCAGCAGTTGTCCGGGACAGGGTCCTTCACCCCTCCACTTT. Translation gives CASSCPGQGPSPLHF.

This clone was found once. The chain joins TRBV30 to TRBJ1-4; maybe TRBD1 (6 bases). Germline lookup yields CDR1 GTSNPN and CDR2 SVGIG (reference sequence). Between the trimmed V and J ends, which lost 3 bases and 10 bases, there was a span of 12 bases. This CDR3 contains 12 residues. Here the CDR3 DNA reads TGTGCCTGGAGCGTCGGACAGAGAAAACTGTTTTTT. It encodes CAWSVGQRKLFF.

This chain connects TRBV18 to TRBJ1-6; tentative D call: TRBD1 (6 bases). The germline V gene encodes CDR1 KGHSH and CDR2 LQKENI. The ends were cut back, 1 base at V and 7 bases at J, with 8 bases in the middle. This CDR3 is built from 14 residues. The CDR3 spells CASSPQGGNSPLHF. The CDR3, as DNA: TGTGCCAGCTCACCACAGGGGGGGAATTCACCCCTCCACTTT.

This chain joins TRBV6-2 or TRBV6-3 and TRBJ1-2; D not certain. CDR3 length: 15 residues. The V end lost 0 bases, the J end lost 4 bases, and 12 bases lay between the germline ends. CDR1 MNHEY and CDR2 SVGEGT come from the germline V gene. The CDR3 region has the DNA TGTGCCAGCAGTTACTCCGCGTCCTCTCTCTATGGCTACACCTTC. This sequence encodes CASSYSASSLYGYTF.

This clone was detected only once. V and J are TRBV5-8 and TRBJ1-2; D remains ambiguous. The CDR3 is 15 amino acids. V lost 0 bases and J 0 bases, leaving 9 bases between the germline ends. The V gene's germline CDR1 is SGHTS and CDR2 YDEGEE. The CDR3 DNA reads as TGTGCCAGCAGCTTGGATTGGCGGACTAACTATGGCTACACCTTC. Its protein product is CASSLDWRTNYGYTF.